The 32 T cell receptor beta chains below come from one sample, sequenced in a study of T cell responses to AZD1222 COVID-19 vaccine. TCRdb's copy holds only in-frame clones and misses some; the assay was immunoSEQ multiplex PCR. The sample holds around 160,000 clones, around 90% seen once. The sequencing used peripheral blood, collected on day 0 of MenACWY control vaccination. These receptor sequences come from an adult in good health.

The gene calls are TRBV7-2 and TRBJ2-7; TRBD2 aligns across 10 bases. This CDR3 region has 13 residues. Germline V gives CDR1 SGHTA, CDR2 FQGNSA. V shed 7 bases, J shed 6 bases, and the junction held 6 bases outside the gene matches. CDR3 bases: TGTGCCAGCAAAGTAGCGGGGGGCATCGAGCAGTACTTC. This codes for CASKVAGGIEQYF.

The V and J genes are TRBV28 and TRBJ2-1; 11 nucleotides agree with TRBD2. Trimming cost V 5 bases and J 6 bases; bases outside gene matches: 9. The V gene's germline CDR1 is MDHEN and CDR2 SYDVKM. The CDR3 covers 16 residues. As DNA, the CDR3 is TGTGCCAGCAGTCTATTAGCGGGAGGGACCGCCAATGAGCAGTTCTTC. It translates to CASSLLAGGTANEQFF.

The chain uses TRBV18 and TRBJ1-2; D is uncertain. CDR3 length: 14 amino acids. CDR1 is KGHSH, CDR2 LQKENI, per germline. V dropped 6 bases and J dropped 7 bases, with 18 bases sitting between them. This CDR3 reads CASSQREGEAGYTF. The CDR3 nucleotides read TGTGCCAGCTCTCAAAGAGAGGGTGAGGCTGGCTACACCTTC.

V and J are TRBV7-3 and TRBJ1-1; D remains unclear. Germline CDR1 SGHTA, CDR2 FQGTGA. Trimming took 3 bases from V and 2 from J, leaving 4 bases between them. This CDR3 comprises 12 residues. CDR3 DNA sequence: TGTGCCAGCAGCTTCCAAAACACTGAAGCTTTCTTT. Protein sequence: CASSFQNTEAFF.

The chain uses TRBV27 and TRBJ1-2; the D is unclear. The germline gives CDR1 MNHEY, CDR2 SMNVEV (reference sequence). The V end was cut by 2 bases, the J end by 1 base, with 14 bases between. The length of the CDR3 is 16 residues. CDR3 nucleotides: TGTGCCAGCAGTTTAAAACCGCCTCGGGGTAACTATGGCTACACCTTC. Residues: CASSLKPPRGNYGYTF.

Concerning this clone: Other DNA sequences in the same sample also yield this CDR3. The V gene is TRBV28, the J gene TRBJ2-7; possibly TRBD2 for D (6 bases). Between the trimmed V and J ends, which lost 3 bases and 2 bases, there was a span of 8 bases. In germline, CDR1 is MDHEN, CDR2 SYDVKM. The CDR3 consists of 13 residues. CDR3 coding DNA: TGTGCCAGCAGTTTGGGCGGGACCTACGAGCAGTACTTC. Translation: CASSLGGTYEQYF. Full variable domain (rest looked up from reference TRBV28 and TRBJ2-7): DVKVTQSSRYLVKRTGEKVFLECVQDMDHENMFWYRQDPGLGLRLIYFSYDVKMKEKGDIPEGYSVSREKKERFSLILESASTNQTSMYLCASSLGGTYEQYFGPGTRLTVT.

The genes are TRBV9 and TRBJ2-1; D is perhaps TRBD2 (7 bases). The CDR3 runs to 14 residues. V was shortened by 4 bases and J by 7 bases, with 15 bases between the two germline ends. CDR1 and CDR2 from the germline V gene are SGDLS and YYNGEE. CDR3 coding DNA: TGTGCCAGCAGCAGTAGGGGGGAGGGTAATGAGCAGTTCTTC. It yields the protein CASSSRGEGNEQFF.

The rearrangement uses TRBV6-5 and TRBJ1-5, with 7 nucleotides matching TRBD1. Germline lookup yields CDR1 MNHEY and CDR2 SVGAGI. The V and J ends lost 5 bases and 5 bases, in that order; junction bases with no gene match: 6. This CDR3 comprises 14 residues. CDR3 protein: CASSKDRLDQPQHF. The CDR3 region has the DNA TGTGCCAGCAGTAAGGACAGGTTAGATCAGCCCCAGCATTTT.

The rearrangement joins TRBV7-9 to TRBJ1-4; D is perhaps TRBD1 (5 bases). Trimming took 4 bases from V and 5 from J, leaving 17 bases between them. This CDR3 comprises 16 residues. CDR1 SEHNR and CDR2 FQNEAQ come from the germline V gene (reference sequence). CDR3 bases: TGTGCCAGCAGCTCCTTCAAGGGGAGGAGGAATGAAAAACTGTTTTTT. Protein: CASSSFKGRRNEKLFF. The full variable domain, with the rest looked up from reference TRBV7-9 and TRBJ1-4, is DTGVSQNPRHKITKRGQNVTFRCDPISEHNRLYWYRQTLGQGPEFLTYFQNEAQLEKSRLLSDRFSAERPKGSFSTLEIQRTEQGDSAMYLCASSSFKGRRNEKLFFGSGTQLSVL.

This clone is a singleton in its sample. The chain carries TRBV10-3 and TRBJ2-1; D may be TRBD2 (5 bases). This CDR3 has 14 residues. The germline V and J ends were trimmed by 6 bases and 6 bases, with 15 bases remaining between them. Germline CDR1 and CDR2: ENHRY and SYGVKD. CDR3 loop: CAIREESGGNEQFF. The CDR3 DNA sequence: TGTGCCATCAGAGAAGAGAGCGGAGGCAATGAGCAGTTCTTC.

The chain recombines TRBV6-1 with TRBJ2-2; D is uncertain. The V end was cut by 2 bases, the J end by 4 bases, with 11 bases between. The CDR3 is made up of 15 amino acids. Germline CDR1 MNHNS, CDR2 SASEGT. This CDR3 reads CASSERRATTGELFF. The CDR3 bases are TGTGCCAGCAGTGAACGAAGGGCCACCACCGGGGAGCTGTTTTTT.

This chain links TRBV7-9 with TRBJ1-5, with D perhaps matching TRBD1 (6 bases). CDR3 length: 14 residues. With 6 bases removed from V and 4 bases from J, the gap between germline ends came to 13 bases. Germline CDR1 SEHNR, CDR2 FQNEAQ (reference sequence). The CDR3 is CASSPGTSNQPQHF. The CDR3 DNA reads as TGTGCCAGCAGTCCCGGGACATCGAATCAGCCCCAGCATTTT.

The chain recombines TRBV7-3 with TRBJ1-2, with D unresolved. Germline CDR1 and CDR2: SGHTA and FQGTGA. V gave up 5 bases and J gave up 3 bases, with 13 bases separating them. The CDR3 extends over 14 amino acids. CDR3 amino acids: CASSRTGMDYGYTF. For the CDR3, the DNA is TGTGCCAGCAGCCGGACTGGGATGGACTATGGCTACACCTTC.

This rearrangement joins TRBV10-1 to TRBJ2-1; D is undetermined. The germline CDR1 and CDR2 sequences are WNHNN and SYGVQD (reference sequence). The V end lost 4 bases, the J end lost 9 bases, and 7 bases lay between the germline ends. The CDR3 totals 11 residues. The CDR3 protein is CASSVHGEQFF. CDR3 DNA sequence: TGCGCCAGCAGTGTTCACGGTGAGCAGTTCTTC.

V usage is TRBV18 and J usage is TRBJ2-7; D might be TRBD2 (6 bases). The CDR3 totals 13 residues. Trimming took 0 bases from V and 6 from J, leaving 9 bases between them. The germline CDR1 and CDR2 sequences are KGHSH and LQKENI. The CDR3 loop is CASSPPGGSEQYF. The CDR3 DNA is TGTGCCAGCTCACCACCCGGGGGAAGCGAGCAGTACTTC.

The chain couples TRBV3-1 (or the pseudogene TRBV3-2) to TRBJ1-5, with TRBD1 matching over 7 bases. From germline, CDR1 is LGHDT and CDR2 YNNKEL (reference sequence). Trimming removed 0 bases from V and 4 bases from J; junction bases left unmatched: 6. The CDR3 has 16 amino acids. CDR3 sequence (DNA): TGTGCCAGCAGCCAAGATACGAGGGGGCAAAATCAGCCCCAGCATTTT. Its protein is CASSQDTRGQNQPQHF.

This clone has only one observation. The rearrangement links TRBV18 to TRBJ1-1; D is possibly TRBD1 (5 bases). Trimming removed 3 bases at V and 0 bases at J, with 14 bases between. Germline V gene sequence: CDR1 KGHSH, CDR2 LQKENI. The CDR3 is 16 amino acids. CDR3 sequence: CASSPGGGNMNTEAFF. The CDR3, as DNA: TGTGCCAGCTCACCCGGGGGGGGGAATATGAACACTGAAGCTTTCTTT.

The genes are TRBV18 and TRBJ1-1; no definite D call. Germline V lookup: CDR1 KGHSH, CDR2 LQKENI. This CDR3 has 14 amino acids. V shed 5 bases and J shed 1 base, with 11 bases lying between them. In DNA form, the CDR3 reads TGTGCCAGCTCAGAGGGATCCACGAACACTGAAGCTTTCTTT. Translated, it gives CASSEGSTNTEAFF.

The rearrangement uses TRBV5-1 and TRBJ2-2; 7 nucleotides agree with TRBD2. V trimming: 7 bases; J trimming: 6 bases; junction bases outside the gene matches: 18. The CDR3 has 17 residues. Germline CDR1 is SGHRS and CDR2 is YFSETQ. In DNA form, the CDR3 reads TGCGCCAGCGGACCTCGACTAGCTTCTCGCGGGGCCGGGGAGCTGTTTTTT. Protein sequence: CASGPRLASRGAGELFF.

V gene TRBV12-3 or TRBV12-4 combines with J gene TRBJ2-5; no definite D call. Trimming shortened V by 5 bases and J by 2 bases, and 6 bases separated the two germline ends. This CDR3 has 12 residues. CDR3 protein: CASSRGQETQYF. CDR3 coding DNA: TGTGCCAGCAGTCGAGGACAAGAGACCCAGTACTTC.

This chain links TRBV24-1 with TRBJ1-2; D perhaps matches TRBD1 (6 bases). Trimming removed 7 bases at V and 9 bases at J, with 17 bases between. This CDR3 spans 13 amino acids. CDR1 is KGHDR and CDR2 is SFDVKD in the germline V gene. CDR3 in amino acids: CATSGGTPSRYTF. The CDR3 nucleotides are TGTGCCACCAGCGGAGGGACACCCAGTCGCTACACCTTC.

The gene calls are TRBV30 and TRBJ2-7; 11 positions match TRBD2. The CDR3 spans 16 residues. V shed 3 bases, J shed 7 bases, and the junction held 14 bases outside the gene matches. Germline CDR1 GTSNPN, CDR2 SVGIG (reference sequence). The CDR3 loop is CAWRIRGTSGKGEQYF. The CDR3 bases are TGTGCCTGGAGAATTAGAGGGACTAGCGGAAAAGGGGAGCAGTACTTC.

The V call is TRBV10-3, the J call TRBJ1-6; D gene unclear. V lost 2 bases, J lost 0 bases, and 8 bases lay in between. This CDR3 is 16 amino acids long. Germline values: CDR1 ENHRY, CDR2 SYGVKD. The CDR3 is CAISEGPSSYNSPLHF. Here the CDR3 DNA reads TGTGCCATCAGTGAGGGTCCGAGCTCCTATAATTCACCCCTCCACTTT.

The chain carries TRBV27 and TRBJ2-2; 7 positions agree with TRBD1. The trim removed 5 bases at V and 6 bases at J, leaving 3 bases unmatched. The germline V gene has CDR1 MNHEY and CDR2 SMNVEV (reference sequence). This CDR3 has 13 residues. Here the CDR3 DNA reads TGTGCCAGCAGTACAGGGGTGGCCGGGGAGCTGTTTTTT. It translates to CASSTGVAGELFF.

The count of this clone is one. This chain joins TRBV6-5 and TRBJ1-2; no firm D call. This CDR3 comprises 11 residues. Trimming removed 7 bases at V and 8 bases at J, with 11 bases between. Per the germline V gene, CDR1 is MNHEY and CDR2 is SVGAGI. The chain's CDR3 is CASTGARGYTF. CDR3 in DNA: TGTGCCAGCACAGGTGCTCGGGGCTACACCTTC.

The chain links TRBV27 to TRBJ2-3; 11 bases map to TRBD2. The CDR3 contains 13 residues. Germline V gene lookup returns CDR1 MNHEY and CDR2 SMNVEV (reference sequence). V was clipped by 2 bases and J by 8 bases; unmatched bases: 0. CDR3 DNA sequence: TGTGCCAGCAGTTTAGGACTAGCGGGTACGCAGTATTTT. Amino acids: CASSLGLAGTQYF.

CDR3 in amino acids: CASSPYRGSSGEQYF. CDR3 bases: TGTGCCAGCAGTCCTTACAGGGGCTCCTCGGGCGAGCAGTACTTC. V gene TRBV6-5 combines with J gene TRBJ2-7, with 7 positions matching TRBD1. The junction had 13 bases not matched to a gene; V was cut back by 5 bases and J by 6 bases. This CDR3 comprises 15 residues. Germline CDR1 and CDR2: MNHEY and SVGAGI.

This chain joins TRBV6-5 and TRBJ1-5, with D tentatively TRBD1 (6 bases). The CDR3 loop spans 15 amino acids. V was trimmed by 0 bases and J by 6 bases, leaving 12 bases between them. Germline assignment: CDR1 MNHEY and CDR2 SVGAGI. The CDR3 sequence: CASSYSWGALQPQHF. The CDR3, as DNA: TGTGCCAGCAGTTACTCATGGGGGGCCCTTCAGCCCCAGCATTTT.

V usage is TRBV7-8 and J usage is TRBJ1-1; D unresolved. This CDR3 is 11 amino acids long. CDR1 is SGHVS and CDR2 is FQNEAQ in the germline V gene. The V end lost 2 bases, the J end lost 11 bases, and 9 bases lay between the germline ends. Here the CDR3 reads CASSLNDKAFF. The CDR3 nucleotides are TGTGCCAGCAGCTTAAATGATAAGGCTTTCTTT.

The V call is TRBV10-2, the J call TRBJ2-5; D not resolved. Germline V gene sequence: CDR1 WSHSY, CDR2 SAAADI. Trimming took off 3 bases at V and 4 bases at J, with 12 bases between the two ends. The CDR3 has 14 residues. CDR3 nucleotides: TGCGCCAGCAGTGAAGGACCCTATGGAGAGACCCAGTACTTC. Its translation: CASSEGPYGETQYF.

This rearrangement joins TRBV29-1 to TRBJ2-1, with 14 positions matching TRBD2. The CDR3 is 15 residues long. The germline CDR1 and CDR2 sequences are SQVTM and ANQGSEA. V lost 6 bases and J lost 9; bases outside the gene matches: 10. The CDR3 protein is CSVRPGLAGVGEQFF. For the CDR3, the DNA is TGCAGCGTGCGACCGGGACTAGCGGGAGTCGGTGAGCAGTTCTTC.

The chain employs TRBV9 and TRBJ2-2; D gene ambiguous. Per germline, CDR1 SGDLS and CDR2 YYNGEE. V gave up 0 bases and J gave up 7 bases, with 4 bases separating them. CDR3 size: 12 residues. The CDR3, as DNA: TGTGCCAGCAGCGTAGGCAGCGGGGAGCTGTTTTTT. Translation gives CASSVGSGELFF. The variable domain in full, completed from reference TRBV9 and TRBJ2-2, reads DSGVTQTPKHLITATGQRVTLRCSPRSGDLSVYWYQQSLDQGLQFLIQYYNGEERAKGNILERFSAQQFPDLHSELNLSSLELGDSALYFCASSVGSGELFFGEGSRLTVL.